These 11 T cell receptor beta chains came from one sample sequenced in a study of blood T cell repertoires in COVID-19. Clones were sequenced by immunoSEQ multiplex PCR, and TCRdb holds only the in-frame ones, with some missing. The sample gives more than 140,000 clones, around nine tenths of which show up once; about 1.6% is in the top ten. Sequencing input: peripheral blood. The receptor source for this set is a woman between 55 and 75 years old with acute or convalescent COVID-19.

V gene TRBV10-1 combines with J gene TRBJ2-3, with TRBD1 identical over 10 bases. The CDR3 runs 14 residues. The trim removed 9 bases at V and 4 bases at J, leaving 7 bases unmatched. Germline CDR1 and CDR2: WNHNN and SYGVQD (reference sequence). DNA for the CDR3: TGCGCCAGGGGGGACAGGGGAACCCCAGATACGCAGTATTTT. Translating gives CARGDRGTPDTQYF.

The gene calls are TRBV9 and TRBJ1-1; D is uncertain. Between the trimmed V and J ends, which lost 2 bases and 0 bases, there was a span of 11 bases. The CDR3 covers 15 residues. Germline CDR1 SGDLS, CDR2 YYNGEE. Written as DNA, the CDR3 is TGTGCCAGCAGCGTGCAGACAATAATGAACACTGAAGCTTTCTTT. It codes for CASSVQTIMNTEAFF.

The V gene is TRBV27, the J gene TRBJ2-1; unclear D gene. Per germline, CDR1 MNHEY and CDR2 SMNVEV (reference sequence). V gave up 6 bases and J gave up 6 bases, with 15 bases separating them. This CDR3 has 14 residues. CDR3 sequence reads: CASRALGGLNEQFF. CDR3 sequence (DNA): TGTGCCAGCAGGGCCCTGGGTGGGCTCAATGAGCAGTTCTTC.

The V and J genes are TRBV20-1 and TRBJ2-1; 7 bases align to TRBD2. CDR1 is DFQATT and CDR2 is SNEGSKA in the germline V gene (reference sequence). The CDR3 has 15 amino acids. V shed 3 bases and J 3 bases; nucleotides not matched to a gene: 8. CDR3 sequence reads: CSASSGGNYYNEQFF. Written as DNA, the CDR3 is TGCAGTGCTAGTTCCGGGGGGAACTACTACAATGAGCAGTTCTTC.

The CDR3 DNA reads as TGCAGCGTTGACACAACCCAAGAGACCCAGTACTTC. Its translation: CSVDTTQETQYF. This chain joins TRBV29-1 and TRBJ2-5; D not resolved. Looked up from germline, CDR1 is SQVTM and CDR2 is ANQGSEA. The V gene lost 3 bases and the J gene lost 1 base, with 6 bases spanning the gap. The CDR3 length is 12 residues.

V is TRBV5-6 and J is TRBJ2-7, with TRBD1 matching over 10 bases. CDR1 SGHDT and CDR2 YYEEEE come from the germline V gene. The CDR3 has 16 amino acids. The V and J ends lost 4 bases and 4 bases, in that order; junction bases with no gene match: 11. CDR3 DNA sequence: TGTGCCAGCAGCCCCGGACAGGGGGTTCTGGATTACGAGCAGTACTTC. Translated: CASSPGQGVLDYEQYF.

The chain couples TRBV4-2 to TRBJ2-1; 8 nucleotides line up with TRBD1. The V gene's germline CDR1 is LGHNA and CDR2 YNFKEQ. The CDR3 spans 16 residues. V lost 2 bases to trimming and J lost 6 bases; unmatched junction nucleotides: 9. DNA of the CDR3: TGTGCCAGCAGCCAACCAACCGGGACAGGCTTCAATGAGCAGTTCTTC. Protein: CASSQPTGTGFNEQFF.

The CDR3 spells CASSSPTDRSYGYTF. The CDR3 DNA reads as TGTGCCAGCAGTTCTCCTACCGACAGAAGTTATGGCTACACCTTC. The chain combines TRBV28 with TRBJ1-2; maybe TRBD1 (5 bases). This CDR3 region has 15 residues. CDR1 is MDHEN, CDR2 SYDVKM, per germline. Trimming shortened V by 4 bases and J by 5 bases, and 17 bases separated the two germline ends.

This clone has more than one count but fewer than ten. The chain links TRBV5-1 to TRBJ2-2; TRBD1 might be the D (6 bases). The V gene lost 2 bases and the J gene lost 6 bases, with 14 bases spanning the gap. The CDR3 contains 15 residues. Per germline, CDR1 SGHRS and CDR2 YFSETQ. CDR3 amino acids: CASSFRQDSSGELFF. The CDR3 nucleotides are TGCGCCAGCAGCTTTCGACAGGATTCCTCCGGGGAGCTGTTTTTT.

The chain links TRBV13 to TRBJ2-7; D not resolved. The CDR3 spans 16 residues. From germline, CDR1 is PRHDT and CDR2 FYEKMQ (reference sequence). V lost 2 bases, J lost 0 bases, and 14 bases lay in between. The CDR3, as DNA: TGTGCCAGCAGCTTAAGAGGAACCTTAAGCTCCTACGAGCAGTACTTC. Translation gives CASSLRGTLSSYEQYF.

This clone is a singleton in its sample. The V call is TRBV12-3 or TRBV12-4, the J call TRBJ1-3, with D maybe TRBD1 (5 bases). Trimming took 10 bases from V and 5 from J, leaving 12 bases between them. CDR3 length: 12 amino acids. In nucleotides, the CDR3 is TGTGCCAACCGAGACAGAAGAAACACCATATATTTT. Its protein is CANRDRRNTIYF.